This T cell receptor beta chain comes out of a study of T cell responses to AZD1222 COVID-19 vaccine. The wider study: The analysis combined second doses at about 4 or about 12 weeks. Study-wide points: Spike-specific TCR breadth and depth both grew after two AZD1222 doses. Possibly, clonal diversity was underestimated; donors were largely white British and included more females. Recipients of AZD1222 seropositive at baseline numbered only 6 or 7.

V was trimmed by 2 bases and J by 4 bases, leaving 9 bases between them. CDR3 length: 14 residues. The germline V gene has CDR1 SEHNR and CDR2 FQNEAQ (reference sequence). Using immunoSEQ multiplex PCR, the repertoire was profiled, and TCRdb retains in-frame clones only, with some absent. The table has some 120,000 clones, approximately 83% seen once. Points on this clone: The antigen remains unidentified.

Specimen: peripheral blood, collected on day 0 of AZD1222 vaccination. This TCR was sampled from an adult in good health. This chain joins TRBV7-9 and TRBJ2-1, with D perhaps matching TRBD2 (5 bases). The CDR3 DNA reads TGTGCCAGCAGCTTAAATAGCGCTTACAATGAGCAGTTCTTC. Translation gives CASSLNSAYNEQFF. Full variable domain (missing parts from reference TRBV7-9 and TRBJ2-1): DTGVSQNPRHKITKRGQNVTFRCDPISEHNRLYWYRQTLGQGPEFLTYFQNEAQLEKSRLLSDRFSAERPKGSFSTLEIQRTEQGDSAMYLCASSLNSAYNEQFFGPGTRLTVL.